Listed below are T cell receptor beta chains from one sample, sequenced in a study of shared clonotypes between healthy human individuals. Using immunoSEQ multiplex PCR, the repertoire was profiled, and TCRdb retains in-frame clones only, with some absent. The sample lists some 500,000 clones, 90% to 96% seen once, with 0.06% in the top ten. Source material: naive CD4+ T cells sorted from blood. The receptors were gathered from a woman under 40 in good health. The CDR3 runs from the conserved cysteine through the conserved F or W. Fields, in order: clone size, D gene, V gene, J gene, CDR3 DNA, CDR3 protein. The D gene is left open where the match is weak. Not every row has a clone size; where given, it reads once, few, many or a size class.

-	-	TRBV5-1	TRBJ1-1	TGCGCCAGCAGCTCCGCCCCCGAGAACACTGAAGCTTTCTTT	CASSSAPENTEAFF
-	-	TRBV2	TRBJ2-7	TGTGCCAGCAGGTTCTCCTACGAGCAGTACTTC	CASRFSYEQYF
-	TRBD2	TRBV4-1	TRBJ2-7	TGCGCCAGCAGCCAAACAGGGACTAGCGGGAGTACTTACGAGCAGTACTTC	CASSQTGTSGSTYEQYF
-	-	TRBV6-1	TRBJ1-3	TGTGCCAGCAGTTTTAGACGGACGGGGGGAAACACCATATATTTT	CASSFRRTGGNTIYF
-	TRBD1	TRBV7-9	TRBJ1-5	TGTGCCAGCAGCCCCGACAGGGGAGGCAATCAGCTCCAGCATTTT	CASSPDRGGNQLQHF
-	TRBD2	TRBV29-1	TRBJ2-1	TGCAGCGTGCTAGCGGGACCACCTAATGAGCAGTTCTTC	CSVLAGPPNEQFF
once	-	TRBV5-1	TRBJ2-1	TGCGCCAGCAGCTTGTCCCCGGGACCTAATAAAAATGAGCAGTTCTTC	CASSLSPGPNKNEQFF
-	-	TRBV27	TRBJ1-1	TGTGCCAGCAGGACCTTACAGGGTGGCCCTGGAGCTTTCTTT	CASRTLQGGPGAFF
-	TRBD1	TRBV30	TRBJ1-6	TGTGCCTGGAGTGCTCAAGGGGGCTACAATTCACCCCTCCACTTT	CAWSAQGGYNSPLHF
-	TRBD1	TRBV13	TRBJ1-1	TGTGCCAGCAGCTTAGTCAGGGGGCGAAGGGGGACTGAAGCTTTCTTT	CASSLVRGRRGTEAFF
-	-	TRBV18	TRBJ2-3	TGTGCCAGCTCACTCCTCGAAGGGCTAGCTTCGCCGGGAACGCAGTATTTT	CASSLLEGLASPGTQYF
once	-	TRBV2	TRBJ1-2	TGTGCCAGCAGTGGGGATCTCGGTGGCTACACCTTC	CASSGDLGGYTF
-	-	TRBV6-6	TRBJ2-2	TGTGCCAGCGGCAATGACAGAACGAACACCGGGGAGCTGTTTTTT	CASGNDRTNTGELFF
-	TRBD1	TRBV2	TRBJ1-2	TGTGCCAGCAGTGGGACAGGGGGCGACTATGGCTACACCTTC	CASSGTGGDYGYTF
-	TRBD1	TRBV2	TRBJ1-5	TGTGCCAGCAGTATTCGGGACAGGGGTAATTATGATAGCAATCAGCCCCAGCATTTT	CASSIRDRGNYDSNQPQHF
once	TRBD2	TRBV27	TRBJ2-2	TGTGCCAGCAGTTCACTAGCGGGAGGTTCCCCCGGGGAGCTGTTTTTT	CASSSLAGGSPGELFF
-	-	TRBV9	TRBJ2-7	TGTGCCAGCAGCGTGAGGGGGGACAGTTACGAGCAGTACTTC	CASSVRGDSYEQYF
-	-	TRBV18	TRBJ2-1	TGTGCCAGCGGTCTGGGCAGTACCTACAATGAGCAGTTCTTC	CASGLGSTYNEQFF
-	-	TRBV28	TRBJ2-3	TGTGCCAGCAGTTTGTCCGGGAGAGGCCCAGATACGCAGTATTTT	CASSLSGRGPDTQYF
-	TRBD2	TRBV4-2	TRBJ2-7	TGTGCCAGCAGCCAGCAACGACTAGCGGAAATCTACGAGCAGTACTTC	CASSQQRLAEIYEQYF
-	-	TRBV10-3	TRBJ2-7	TGTGCCATCAGTGAGGCTAGCAACTACGAGCAGTACTTC	CAISEASNYEQYF
once	TRBD1	TRBV5-1	TRBJ1-6	TGCGCCAGCAGCCGAGGACAGGAGCATTCACCCCTCCACTTT	CASSRGQEHSPLHF
-	-	TRBV29-1	TRBJ2-3	TGCAGCGTGGCCCTCACGGGAACCTCCACAGATACGCAGTATTTT	CSVALTGTSTDTQYF
-	TRBD2	TRBV14	TRBJ2-2	TGTGCCAGCAGTCAGACTAGCGGAAACACCGGGGAGCTGTTTTTT	CASSQTSGNTGELFF
-	-	TRBV5-4	TRBJ2-7	TGTGCCAGCAGCTTGGGCGGACTAAACACCTACGAGCAGTACTTC	CASSLGGLNTYEQYF
once	TRBD2	TRBV19	TRBJ2-7	TGTGCCAGTAGTATTTCCGGTGATGCGGGAGTCAGGTACGAGCAGTACTTC	CASSISGDAGVRYEQYF
-	-	TRBV28	TRBJ1-6	TGTGCCAGCCAAGAGGCTAATTCACCCCTCCACTTT	CASQEANSPLHF
once	-	TRBV18	TRBJ2-7	TGTGCCACCCGAACCGGGACACACCGGGGCGGGCAGTACTTC	CATRTGTHRGGQYF
-	-	TRBV5-1	TRBJ2-7	TGCGCCAGCAGTTCGTACAGATCACCTTACGAGCAGTACTTC	CASSSYRSPYEQYF
-	-	TRBV5-1	TRBJ2-2	TGCGCCAGCAGCTTGCCGATGACCGGGGAGCTGTTTTTT	CASSLPMTGELFF
-	-	TRBV15	TRBJ2-7	TGTGCCACCAGCAGAGTGGGGATATACGAGCAGTACTTC	CATSRVGIYEQYF
-	-	TRBV6-6	TRBJ1-4	TGTGCCAGCAGTTACGGGGATCTCGGTGAAAAACTGTTTTTT	CASSYGDLGEKLFF
-	-	TRBV4-1	TRBJ2-5	TGCGCCAGCAGCCAATCGAGGCTCTTGGGGTCCCGAGAGCAGTACTTC	CASSQSRLLGSREQYF
-	TRBD1	TRBV5-1	TRBJ2-7	TGCGCCAGCAGCGTACGGACAGGGGGCGACGAGCAGTACTTC	CASSVRTGGDEQYF
-	TRBD1	TRBV6-4	TRBJ1-5	TGTGCCAGCAGTCCGACAGGGCGGGAGCCCCAGCATTTT	CASSPTGREPQHF
-	TRBD1	TRBV25-1	TRBJ1-4	TGTGCCAGGACAGGGGATAATGAAAAACTGTTTTTT	CARTGDNEKLFF
once	TRBD2	TRBV19	TRBJ2-1	TGTGCCAGTAGCCCCTTGTCCGCGGGAGTCGCCGATGAGCAGTTCTTC	CASSPLSAGVADEQFF
-	TRBD1	TRBV5-1	TRBJ1-3	TGCGCCAGCAGCCCCGGGACAGCTGGAAACACCATATATTTT	CASSPGTAGNTIYF
-	-	TRBV19	TRBJ2-5	TGTGCCAGTAGTATAGAGCATATCCGCGGAGAGACCCAGTACTTC	CASSIEHIRGETQYF
once	TRBD1	TRBV7-9	TRBJ1-5	TGTGCCAGCAGTTCCGGGACAGGGAATCAGCCCCAGCATTTT	CASSSGTGNQPQHF
-	-	TRBV7-9	TRBJ1-1	TGTGCCAGCAGCTTAAGGGTTATCACTGAAGCTTTCTTT	CASSLRVITEAFF
-	TRBD2	TRBV5-4	TRBJ2-7	TGTGCCAGCAGCTGGGGAGCTAGCGGGACGGGTTACGAGCAGTACTTC	CASSWGASGTGYEQYF
-	-	TRBV7-9	TRBJ2-7	TGTGCCAGCAGCTTTGGGGGGCAAGGCTACGAGCAGTACTTC	CASSFGGQGYEQYF
-	TRBD2	TRBV13	TRBJ2-7	TGTGCCAGCAGCTCCATCGTAGCGGGAGGAAGCTACGAGCAGTACTTC	CASSSIVAGGSYEQYF
-	TRBD2	TRBV9	TRBJ2-2	TGTGCCGGCGGACTAGCCGACACCGGGGAGCTGTTTTTT	CAGGLADTGELFF
-	-	TRBV28	TRBJ2-1	TGTGCCAGCAGTCCTACTACCCTCTCCTACAATGAGCAGTTCTTC	CASSPTTLSYNEQFF
-	-	TRBV28	TRBJ2-7	TGTGCCAGCAGGACCGTCCGCGAGCAGTACTTC	CASRTVREQYF
-	-	TRBV20-1	TRBJ2-7	TGCAGTGCTTCCGACCGGGACGAGCAGTACTTC	CSASDRDEQYF
-	TRBD1	TRBV29-1	TRBJ1-1	TGCAGCGTTGCAGGGGACAGGGAAGCTTTCTTT	CSVAGDREAFF
-	-	TRBV7-9	TRBJ2-1	TGTGCCAGCAGCTTAGGACAGTGGGGCTCCTACAATGAGCAGTTCTTC	CASSLGQWGSYNEQFF
once	-	TRBV5-4	TRBJ2-6	TGTGCCAGCAGCTTGGACAGGCCCCCTTCTGGGGCCAACGTCCTGACTTTC	CASSLDRPPSGANVLTF
-	TRBD2	TRBV10-3	TRBJ2-7	TGTGCCATCAGTACCAAAGGACTAGCGGGAAGCGAGCAGTACTTC	CAISTKGLAGSEQYF
-	TRBD2	TRBV4-1	TRBJ2-2	TGCGCCAGCAGAAGCGGGAGGTCGGACGGGGAGCTGTTTTTT	CASRSGRSDGELFF
once	-	TRBV5-4	TRBJ2-7	TGTGCCAGCAGCTCGCTAGGGGTATACGAGCAGTACTTC	CASSSLGVYEQYF
-	TRBD1	TRBV4-2	TRBJ1-4	TGTGCCAGCAGCTCCCGAGACAGGGGGTTGAATGAAAAACTGTTTTTT	CASSSRDRGLNEKLFF